The present entry profiles one T cell receptor (beta chain) with its context. This sample stems from a study of blood T cell repertoires in COVID-19. TCRdb's table, derived via immunoSEQ multiplex PCR, lists solely in-frame clones and lacks some. The data contain some 150,000 clones, 82% of them singletons. CDR3 length: 16 amino acids. Germline CDR1 reads SGHVS; CDR2 reads FNYEAQ. Trimming pared 1 base from V and 8 bases from J, leaving 18 bases between. This chain links TRBV7-6 with TRBJ2-1, with D uncertain. Sequencing was performed on peripheral blood. The receptor's source is a woman aged 80 or over with acute or convalescent COVID-19. CDR3 residues: CASSLGSRARYHEQFF. The CDR3 nucleotides are TGTGCCAGCAGCTTAGGGTCTAGAGCACGTTACCATGAGCAGTTCTTC.